This T cell receptor (beta chain) was identified during a study of T cell changes during pregnancy in multiple sclerosis. This clone appeared a single time. The CDR3 extends over 16 amino acids. The V gene's germline CDR1 is SGHAT and CDR2 FQNNGV. Losses at the gene ends were 1 base for V and 7 bases for J; bases not matched to a gene: 7. Sequencing used immunoSEQ multiplex PCR; TCRdb keeps in-frame clones, though not all of them. The table records 69,000 or so clones, roughly 93% of them present only once. The source material was peripheral blood, sampled in the third trimester of pregnancy. The TCR comes from a female donor with multiple sclerosis, enrolled in a pregnancy study. The genes are TRBV11-2 and TRBJ1-6, with 7 nucleotides matching TRBD1. The CDR3 DNA reads TGTGCCAGCAGCTTAGTTGCCGGGACAGCAAATTCACCCCTCCACTTT. Translating gives CASSLVAGTANSPLHF.